These 18 T cell receptor beta chains were all obtained from the same sample, sequenced in a study of CD8+ T cells in alopecia areata. Extracted RNA was reverse transcribed, and the resulting cDNA served as sequencing template. Clones were read by immunoSEQ multiplex PCR, and TCRdb kept only the in-frame ones, dropping some. In the table there are about 200,000 clones, about three fifths of which are singletons. The sample was CD4+ T cells sorted from blood, taken at week 0. These receptors were taken from a human donor with alopecia areata.

This CDR3 reads CASSHLGRTPSYEQYF. CDR3 nucleotide sequence: TGCGCCAGCAGCCATCTCGGGAGGACACCTTCCTACGAGCAGTACTTC. This sequence joins TRBV4-1 and TRBJ2-7, with 7 bases aligning to TRBD2. Germline V lookup: CDR1 MGHRA, CDR2 YSYEKL. The CDR3 has 16 amino acids. With V trimmed by 3 bases and J by 1 base, 9 bases remained unmatched.

This clone turned up a few times. V usage is TRBV29-1 and J usage is TRBJ1-2; D remains unclear. In germline, CDR1 is SQVTM, CDR2 ANQGSEA. The CDR3 sequence is 11 residues long. V lost 4 bases to trimming and J lost 4 bases, with 7 bases between them. The CDR3 bases are TGCAGCGTTGGTGGTATCTATGGCTACACCTTC. This codes for CSVGGIYGYTF. Using reference TRBV29-1 and TRBJ1-2 for the parts outside the CDR3, the full variable domain is SAVISQKPSRDICQRGTSLTIQCQVDSQVTMMFWYRQQPGQSLTLIATANQGSEATYESGFVIDKFPISRPNLTFSTLTVSNMSPEDSSIYLCSVGGIYGYTFGSGTRLTVV.

A note on this clone: The junction does not match germline at one end; this may be a read error. This sequence joins TRBV5-4 and TRBJ2-1; a weak D match, TRBD1 (5 bases). Germline V gene data show CDR1 as SGHNT and CDR2 as YYREEE (reference sequence). The CDR3 has 15 amino acids. The CDR3 nucleotides are TGTGCCAGAAGCTTCGAAGGACACCCATACAATGAGCAGTTCTTC. It is translated as CARSFEGHPYNEQFF.

This clone was picked up a small number of times. The chain employs TRBV4-1 and TRBJ1-1, with D perhaps TRBD1 (6 bases). The germline V gene encodes CDR1 MGHRA and CDR2 YSYEKL. CDR3 length: 14 residues. The V and J ends lost 6 bases and 0 bases respectively, with 11 bases between them. CDR3 in amino acids: CASRRTAMNTEAFF. CDR3 sequence (DNA): TGCGCCAGCAGACGGACAGCGATGAACACTGAAGCTTTCTTT.

This clone was seen only a few times. The chain employs TRBV7-3 and TRBJ2-7, with 9 bases identical to TRBD2. The CDR3 is 15 residues long. J was trimmed by 5 bases and V by 0 bases; bases with no gene match: 5. Germline CDR1 reads SGHTA; CDR2 reads FQGTGA. The DNA for the CDR3 is TGTGCCAGCAGCTTAACTAGCGGGAGTCCCAACGAGCAGTACTTC. Protein: CASSLTSGSPNEQYF. Complete variable domain (other parts from reference TRBV7-3 and TRBJ2-7): GAGVSQTPSNKVTEKGKYVELRCDPISGHTALYWYRQSLGQGPEFLIYFQGTGAADDSGLPNDRFFAVRPEGSVSTLKIQRTERGDSAVYLCASSLTSGSPNEQYFGPGTRLTVT.

The table lists this clone with a few counts. The chain has TRBV4-1 and TRBJ2-1; 9 bases are shared with TRBD2. The CDR3 extends over 16 amino acids. With V trimmed by 1 base and J by 7 bases, 8 bases remained unmatched. Germline V CDR1 and CDR2: MGHRA, YSYEKL. CDR3 protein: CASSQAGLAGRNEQFF. For the CDR3, the DNA is TGCGCCAGCAGCCAAGCTGGGCTAGCGGGGAGGAATGAGCAGTTCTTC.

The V call is TRBV15, the J call TRBJ1-5; D not certain. The CDR3 runs to 17 residues. CDR1 is LNHNV, CDR2 YYDKDF, per germline (reference sequence). V lost 0 bases, J lost 3 bases, and 15 bases lay in between. The CDR3 is CATSRDKRPRPNQPQHF. CDR3 nucleotides: TGTGCCACCAGCAGAGACAAGAGGCCAAGACCCAATCAGCCCCAGCATTTT. Drawing the rest from reference TRBV15 and TRBJ1-5, the complete variable domain is DAMVIQNPRYQVTQFGKPVTLSCSQTLNHNVMYWYQQKSSQAPKLLFHYYDKDFNNEADTPDNFQSRRPNTSFCFLDIRSPGLGDTAMYLCATSRDKRPRPNQPQHFGDGTRLSIL.

The chain links TRBV6-1 to TRBJ1-1, with D hard to call. CDR1 and CDR2 (germline): MNHNS, SASEGT. V was shortened by 6 bases and J by 8 bases, with 7 bases between the two germline ends. This CDR3 is 10 amino acids long. The CDR3 loop is CASSRSEAFF. The CDR3 DNA reads as TGTGCCAGCAGCCGGTCAGAAGCTTTCTTT.

This chain links TRBV6-5 with TRBJ2-5; no clear D gene. Per the germline V gene, CDR1 is MNHEY and CDR2 is SVGAGI. This CDR3 comprises 15 residues. The V and J ends lost 5 bases and 1 base respectively, with 14 bases between them. DNA for the CDR3: TGTGCCAGCAGTAGACTGGTACCTCTCCAAGAGACCCAGTACTTC. This codes for CASSRLVPLQETQYF.

Only a few counts were recorded for this clone. The chain uses TRBV14 and TRBJ1-1; D unclear. The CDR3 is 12 amino acids. Between the trimmed V and J ends, which lost 4 bases and 5 bases, there was a span of 8 bases. Germline V gene lookup returns CDR1 SGHDN and CDR2 FVKESK. For the CDR3, the DNA is TGTGCCAGCAGCCTAATGGGAACTGAAGCTTTCTTT. Translation: CASSLMGTEAFF.

About this clone itself: The identical CDR3 is also encoded by other nucleotide sequences in the sample. V usage is TRBV9 and J usage is TRBJ2-3; perhaps TRBD2 as D (6 bases). The CDR3 sequence is 14 residues long. Germline assignment: CDR1 SGDLS and CDR2 YYNGEE. V was shortened by 4 bases and J by 4 bases, with 13 bases between the two germline ends. CDR3 bases: TGTGCCAGCAGCCCAAGGACGGGGGCAGATACGCAGTATTTT. It encodes CASSPRTGADTQYF.

The chain joins TRBV9 to TRBJ1-2; 11 nucleotides line up with TRBD1. V was clipped by 4 bases and J by 4 bases; unmatched bases: 3. The CDR3 covers 14 residues. CDR1 is SGDLS, CDR2 YYNGEE, per germline. The CDR3 is CASSRTGGSYGYTF. In DNA, the CDR3 is TGTGCCAGCAGCCGGACAGGGGGCAGCTATGGCTACACCTTC.

This chain joins TRBV25-1 and TRBJ1-1, with D perhaps TRBD1 (5 bases). The CDR3 is made up of 12 amino acids. Between the trimmed V and J ends, which lost 6 bases and 1 base, there was a span of 6 bases. Germline V CDR1 and CDR2: MGHDK, SYGVNS. CDR3 loop: CASRTANTEAFF. CDR3 DNA sequence: TGTGCCAGCAGGACAGCGAACACTGAAGCTTTCTTT.

This clone was recorded once. The J gene is TRBJ1-5, the V gene TRBV2, with no clear D. Trimming removed 4 bases from V and 5 bases from J, with 6 bases in between. CDR3 length: 12 amino acids. Germline CDR1 SNHLY, CDR2 FYNNEI. This CDR3 is CASSVSDQPQHF. Here the CDR3 DNA reads TGTGCCAGCAGTGTAAGTGATCAGCCCCAGCATTTT.

This clone was observed a few times. This CDR3 reads CASSLGQRSYEQYF. The CDR3 bases are TGTGCCAGCAGTTTGGGACAGAGATCCTACGAGCAGTACTTC. The chain combines TRBV27 with TRBJ2-7, with 7 nucleotides matching TRBD1. The CDR3 length is 14 residues. Germline assignment: CDR1 MNHEY and CDR2 SMNVEV (reference sequence). V was clipped by 3 bases and J by 1 base; unmatched bases: 3.

This clone was counted once. The chain combines TRBV5-4 with TRBJ2-5, with TRBD1 matching 7 bases. Losses at the gene ends were 4 bases for V and 2 bases for J; bases not matched to a gene: 5. CDR1 is SGHNT, CDR2 YYREEE, per germline (reference sequence). The CDR3 runs 14 residues. The CDR3 region has the DNA TGTGCCAGCAGCGAACAGGGGCTACAAGAGACCCAGTACTTC. Amino acid sequence: CASSEQGLQETQYF.

In this sample, this clone turned up a few times. This rearrangement joins TRBV7-9 to TRBJ1-6; no definite D call. The CDR3 consists of 12 residues. Looked up from germline, CDR1 is SEHNR and CDR2 is FQNEAQ (reference sequence). Trimming cost V 5 bases and J 10 bases, with 9 bases left between them. The CDR3, as DNA: TGTGCCAGCAGCAGGGTGGACTCACCCCTCCACTTT. Protein: CASSRVDSPLHF.

V is TRBV4-1 and J is TRBJ2-4; D is possibly TRBD2 (5 bases). CDR1 and CDR2 from the germline V gene are MGHRA and YSYEKL. CDR3 length: 17 residues. V was shortened by 1 base and J by 0 bases, with 13 bases between the two germline ends. The CDR3 DNA reads as TGCGCCAGCAGCCAAGGGCGGGCCTCTCTAGCCAAAAACATTCAGTACTTC. Its protein is CASSQGRASLAKNIQYF.